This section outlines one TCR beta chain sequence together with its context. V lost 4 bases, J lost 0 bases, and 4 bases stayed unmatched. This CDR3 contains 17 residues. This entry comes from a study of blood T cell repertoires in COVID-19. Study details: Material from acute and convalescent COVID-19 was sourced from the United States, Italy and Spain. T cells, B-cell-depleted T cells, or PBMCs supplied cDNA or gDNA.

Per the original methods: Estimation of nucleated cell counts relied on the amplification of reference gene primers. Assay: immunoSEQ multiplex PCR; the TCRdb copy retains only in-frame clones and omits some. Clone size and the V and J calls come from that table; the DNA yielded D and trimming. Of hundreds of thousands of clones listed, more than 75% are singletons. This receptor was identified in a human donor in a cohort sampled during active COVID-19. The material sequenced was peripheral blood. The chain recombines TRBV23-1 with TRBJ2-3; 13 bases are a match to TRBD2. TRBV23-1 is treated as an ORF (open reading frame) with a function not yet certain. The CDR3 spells CASSPGTSGASTDTQYF. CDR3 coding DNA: TGCGCCAGCAGTCCCGGGACTAGCGGGGCTAGCACAGATACGCAGTATTTT.